Listed below are T cell receptor beta chains from one sample, sequenced in a study of Ad26.COV2.S vaccination and SARS-CoV-2 variants. The protocol was immunoSEQ multiplex PCR, while the TCRdb copy is restricted to in-frame clones and leaves out a portion. The sample records about 350,000 clones, 80% to 90% being singletons. Here the sequenced sample was peripheral blood, taken in a trial of Ad26.COV2.S vaccine versus placebo. Receptor source: a person aged 18-60 years who received the Ad26.COV2.S COVID-19 vaccine or a placebo. CDR3s leave out the opening cysteine and the closing phenylalanine or tryptophan. A D gene is named only where the DNA matches it firmly.

.	TRBJ2-7	TRBV5-6	ASSLQWQGRGYEQY
TRBD1	TRBJ1-6	TRBV6-5	ASSKQGASSPLH
.	TRBJ1-5	TRBV19	ASSPPLDSHNQPQH
.	TRBJ2-7	TRBV28	ASRDSQIYEQY
.	TRBJ2-7	TRBV5-1	ASSLLDIPYEQY
TRBD2	TRBJ2-5	TRBV29-1	SSQRGAQETQY
.	TRBJ1-1	TRBV28	ASSLWGQDMTEAF
.	TRBJ2-7	TRBV7-9	ASSLSGISYEQY
TRBD2	TRBJ2-5	TRBV7-6	ASSRYGGGVEETQY
.	TRBJ1-2	TRBV29-1	SVDTESNYGYT
.	TRBJ1-1	TRBV5-1	ASKGRQNTEAF
.	TRBJ2-1	TRBV10-3	ASTQGRNEQF
.	TRBJ1-4	TRBV7-9	ASSLAQATNEKLF
.	TRBJ1-1	TRBV7-9	ASSEMDTKDTEAF
.	TRBJ2-1	TRBV13	ASSLRGHYNEQF
.	TRBJ2-7	TRBV29-1	SVTTAAVYEQY
.	TRBJ2-5	TRBV6-1	ASSEASTEQETQY
.	TRBJ1-6	TRBV19	ASKPQGGSPLH
TRBD2	TRBJ2-7	TRBV28	ASSLLAGLSYEQY
.	TRBJ1-1	TRBV9	ASSSHAGYTEAF
.	TRBJ1-1	TRBV30	AWKHSLNTEAF
.	TRBJ1-2	TRBV10-1	ASSLQGVGYT
.	TRBJ2-2	TRBV15	ATSPEYRNTGELF
.	TRBJ2-1	TRBV15	ATSGGRSSYNEQF
TRBD1	TRBJ1-1	TRBV2	ASTGQGARAF
.	TRBJ2-5	TRBV2	ASSELETQY
TRBD1	TRBJ2-7	TRBV5-1	ASSQPDRGTEQY
.	TRBJ1-5	TRBV19	ASSGRGRSNQPQH
.	TRBJ1-2	TRBV7-2	ASSLGIRDLPFYGYT
.	TRBJ2-1	TRBV12-2	ASRLVSTGGGYGGIAYNEQF
TRBD2	TRBJ2-7	TRBV28	ASSLARTSGYEQY
.	TRBJ1-1	TRBV4-2	ASSHDASTEAF
TRBD1	TRBJ2-7	TRBV5-1	ASSRGGREQY
.	TRBJ1-2	TRBV24-1	ATSDLGPTGSYGYT
TRBD1	TRBJ2-7	TRBV10-1	ASSEWTGGKQY
.	TRBJ1-2	TRBV7-2	ASGGRDPGKGYT
.	TRBJ1-6	TRBV9	ASSDGQSSYNSPLH
.	TRBJ1-6	TRBV24-1	ATSEDRPYNSPLH
.	TRBJ2-7	TRBV11-2	ASSHFYEQY
.	TRBJ2-5	TRBV27	ASSLGGRQETQY
.	TRBJ2-7	TRBV7-8	ASSLAGRQVSYEQY
.	TRBJ1-2	TRBV10-1	ASSESNSYGYT
.	TRBJ2-5	TRBV19	ASSVSSRQETQY
TRBD1	TRBJ2-1	TRBV10-3	AISDGQGAYNEQF
TRBD2	TRBJ2-1	TRBV9	ASSVESGIGNEQF
.	TRBJ2-5	TRBV12-3/TRBV12-4	ASSWETQY
.	TRBJ2-5	TRBV5-6	ASSQDWGAQETQY
.	TRBJ1-2	TRBV28	ASSAGDGDYGYT
TRBD2	TRBJ2-1	TRBV3-1/TRBV3-2	ASSLGLADYNEQF
TRBD2	TRBJ2-3	TRBV27	ASSPTAILAGASLRRTDTQY
.	TRBJ1-1	TRBV4-3	ASSQGARVPF
.	TRBJ1-1	TRBV5-1	ASSLYPGTEAF
TRBD1	TRBJ1-1	TRBV5-8	ASSGDSMNTEAF
.	TRBJ2-1	TRBV5-4	ASSLGTPGGPGEQF
.	TRBJ1-4	TRBV6-6	ASTGNANEKLF